This T cell receptor (beta chain) was sequenced in a study of blood T cell repertoires in COVID-19 (dated by TCRdb to about 2020). With respect to the entire study: Samples covering the acute and convalescent phases of COVID-19 were provided by collaborators in the United States, Italy and Spain. Subjects who had been exposed to COVID-19, were actively infected with it, or had recovered from it provided the deeply sampled blood TCRbeta repertoires that made up the dataset. Where available, HLA class I and class II types were obtained from metadata supplied by the sample provider rather than from assay-based typing. The samples were drawn from two sources: the first 160 participants of the ongoing ImmuneRACE study, and over 1,000 subjects contributed by 6 global collaborators. The prospective study material was composed of cDNA or gDNA derived from T cells, B-cell-depleted T cells, or PBMCs. The repertoires were made available in a free public database intended to serve as a resource for research on the immune response to SARS-CoV-2. A de-identified subject ID, COVID-19 status, age in years and sex were almost always included in the sample metadata.

Overall results and qualifications from the work: Clinical and demographic metadata were provided uncurated, with the amount varying by source and participant.

The immunoSEQ Assay, a bias-controlled multiplex PCR, was used to amplify TCRbeta CDR3 regions from genomic DNA. In the source study's methods: Within the assay, amplification of reference gene primers was used to estimate how many nucleated cells each sample contained. To quantify the absolute abundance of each unique TCRbeta CDR3 rearrangement, sequence reads were collapsed and filtered. Productive Simpson clonality was computed per sample as the square root of Simpson's diversity index over productive rearrangements. TCRdb holds this immuneACCESS table with in-frame rearrangements only. Some clones are missing; in checked studies, unresolved V genes explain under half, and the rest has no known cause. V and J calls and clone size are as listed in that table; D and trimming were resolved from the DNA. Recorded for this sample are about 87,000 clones; more than 75% of them occurred a single time. Over 5% of the sample rests with the top ten.

Based on the germline V gene, the CDR1 and CDR2 sequences are MGHRA and YSYEKL. There are 15 amino acids in the CDR3, from cysteine to phenylalanine inclusive. Only the CDR3 part of the read is kept: 45 bases, read in frame from the first base. V and J are trimmed by 1 base and 7 bases, and the gene matches miss 5 bases of the junction. As to this clone: No antigen is known for it. Qualities for individual bases were not recorded, and no much larger clone is one base off.

Each collaborating institution followed its own protocols to collect whole blood in K2EDTA tubes. For TCRbeta analysis, collaborators shipped samples in one of three forms: frozen whole blood, isolated PBMCs, or DNA extracted from either of those sample types. The origin of this receptor is a man aged 40-49 years with acute or convalescent COVID-19. The sample comprised peripheral blood. Recombination linked TRBV4-1 to TRBJ2-7; 12 bases in the junction line up with TRBD1. This receptor has the CDR3 CASSQGGQGAEEQYF. The DNA sequence is as follows: TGCGCCAGCAGCCAAGGGGGACAGGGGGCGGAAGAGCAGTACTTC.